This T cell receptor beta chain was sequenced for a study of chemoradiotherapy in HPV16-positive cancers. V shed 0 bases and J shed 1 base, with 12 bases lying between them. This CDR3 region has 16 residues. CDR1 LGHNA and CDR2 YNFKEQ come from the germline V gene. This clone occurred once. Measured with immunoSEQ multiplex PCR; TCRdb has only the in-frame clones, and not every one. The repertoire consists of several thousand clones, with 71% occurring once and the leading ten covering more than 4.5%. The rearrangement links TRBV4-2 to TRBJ2-5, with a possible D match to TRBD1 (7 bases). The TCR sequence derives from a human donor with HPV-associated anogenital cancer. The input for sequencing was tumor tissue, taken from a patient who underwent chemoradiotherapy. The CDR3 reads CASSQDSQGGQETQYF. The DNA for the CDR3 is TGTGCCAGCAGCCAAGACAGCCAGGGGGGCCAAGAGACCCAGTACTTC.